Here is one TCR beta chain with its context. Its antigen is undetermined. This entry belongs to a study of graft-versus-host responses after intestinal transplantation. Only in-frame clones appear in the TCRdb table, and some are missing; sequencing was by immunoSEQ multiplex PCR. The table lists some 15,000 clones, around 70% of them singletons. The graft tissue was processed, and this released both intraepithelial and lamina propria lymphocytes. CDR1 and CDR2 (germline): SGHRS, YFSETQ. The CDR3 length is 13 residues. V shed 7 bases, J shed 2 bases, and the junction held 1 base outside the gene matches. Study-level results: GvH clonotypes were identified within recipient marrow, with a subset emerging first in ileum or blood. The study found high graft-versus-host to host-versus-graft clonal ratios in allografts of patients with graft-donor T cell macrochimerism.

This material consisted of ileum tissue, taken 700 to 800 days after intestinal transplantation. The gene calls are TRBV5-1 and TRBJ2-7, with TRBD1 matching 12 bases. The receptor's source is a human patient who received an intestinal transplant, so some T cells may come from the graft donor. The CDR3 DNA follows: TGCGCCAGCGGGACAGGGGGCGCCTACGAGCAGTACTTC. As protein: CASGTGGAYEQYF.